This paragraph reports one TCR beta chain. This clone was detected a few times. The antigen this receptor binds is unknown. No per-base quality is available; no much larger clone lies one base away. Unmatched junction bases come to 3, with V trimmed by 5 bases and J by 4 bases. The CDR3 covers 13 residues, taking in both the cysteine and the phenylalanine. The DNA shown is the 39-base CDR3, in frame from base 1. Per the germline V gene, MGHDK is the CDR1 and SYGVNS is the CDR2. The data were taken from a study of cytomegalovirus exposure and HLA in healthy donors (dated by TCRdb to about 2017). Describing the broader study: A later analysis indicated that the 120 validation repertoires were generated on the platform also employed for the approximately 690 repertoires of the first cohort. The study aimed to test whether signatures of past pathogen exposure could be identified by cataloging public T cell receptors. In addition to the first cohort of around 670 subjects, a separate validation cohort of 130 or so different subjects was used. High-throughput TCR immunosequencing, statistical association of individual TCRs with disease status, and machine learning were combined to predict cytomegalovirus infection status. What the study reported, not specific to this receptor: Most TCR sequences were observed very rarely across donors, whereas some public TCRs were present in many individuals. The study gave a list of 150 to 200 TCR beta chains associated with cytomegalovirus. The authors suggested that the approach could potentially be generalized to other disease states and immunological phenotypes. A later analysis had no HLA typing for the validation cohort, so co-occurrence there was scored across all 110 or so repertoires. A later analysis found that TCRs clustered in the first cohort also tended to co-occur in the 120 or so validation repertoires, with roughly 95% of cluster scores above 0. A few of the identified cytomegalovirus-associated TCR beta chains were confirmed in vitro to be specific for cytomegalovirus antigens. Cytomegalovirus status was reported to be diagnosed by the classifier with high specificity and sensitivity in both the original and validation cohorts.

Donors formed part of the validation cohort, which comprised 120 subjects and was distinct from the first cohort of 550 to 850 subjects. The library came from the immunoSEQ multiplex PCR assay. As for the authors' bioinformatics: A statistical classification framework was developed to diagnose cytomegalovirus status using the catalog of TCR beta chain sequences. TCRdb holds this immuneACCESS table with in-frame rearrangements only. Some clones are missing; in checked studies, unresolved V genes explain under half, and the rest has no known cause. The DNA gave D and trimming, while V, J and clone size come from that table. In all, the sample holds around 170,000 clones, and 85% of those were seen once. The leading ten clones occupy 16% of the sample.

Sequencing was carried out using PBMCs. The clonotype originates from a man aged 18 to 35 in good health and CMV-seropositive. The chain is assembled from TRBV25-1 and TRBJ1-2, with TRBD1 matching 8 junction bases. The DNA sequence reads TGTGCCAGCAGTCAGGGGGCCCTCTATGGCTACACCTTC. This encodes CASSQGALYGYTF.